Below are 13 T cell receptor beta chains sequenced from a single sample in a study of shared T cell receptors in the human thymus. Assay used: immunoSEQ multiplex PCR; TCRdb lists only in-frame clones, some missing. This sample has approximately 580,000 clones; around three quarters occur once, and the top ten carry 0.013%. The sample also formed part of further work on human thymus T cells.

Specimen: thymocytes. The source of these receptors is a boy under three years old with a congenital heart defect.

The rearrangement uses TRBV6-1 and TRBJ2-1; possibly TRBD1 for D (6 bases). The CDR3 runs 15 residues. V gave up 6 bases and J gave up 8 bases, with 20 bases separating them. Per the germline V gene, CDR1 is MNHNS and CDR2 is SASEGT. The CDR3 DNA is TGTGCCAGCAGCGAATCTGGACAGAGCGTCGATGAGCAGTTCTTC. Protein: CASSESGQSVDEQFF.

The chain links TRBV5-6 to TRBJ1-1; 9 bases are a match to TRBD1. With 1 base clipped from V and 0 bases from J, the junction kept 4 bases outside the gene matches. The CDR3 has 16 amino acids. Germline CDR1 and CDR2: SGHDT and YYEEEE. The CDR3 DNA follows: TGTGCCAGCAGCTTGTACAGGGGGCCTATGAACACTGAAGCTTTCTTT. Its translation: CASSLYRGPMNTEAFF.

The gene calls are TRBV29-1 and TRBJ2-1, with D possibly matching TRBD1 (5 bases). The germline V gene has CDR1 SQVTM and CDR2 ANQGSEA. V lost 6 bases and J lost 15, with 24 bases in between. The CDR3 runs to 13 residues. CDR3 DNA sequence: TGCAGCGTACACCTCAGGGCAAGTCCTGATCGGTTCTTC. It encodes CSVHLRASPDRFF.

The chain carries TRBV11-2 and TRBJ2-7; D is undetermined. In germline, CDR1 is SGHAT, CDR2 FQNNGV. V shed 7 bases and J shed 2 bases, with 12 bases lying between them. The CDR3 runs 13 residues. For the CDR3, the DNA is TGTGCCAGCACCTCTCGAGCGCCCTACGAGCAGTACTTC. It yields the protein CASTSRAPYEQYF.

The CDR3 region has the DNA TGTGCCAGCAGTGAAAATGGCAGTGGAAACACCATATATTTT. Protein sequence: CASSENGSGNTIYF. The J gene is TRBJ1-3, the V gene TRBV6-1, with unresolved D. V lost 2 bases and J lost 3, with 8 bases in between. The CDR3 spans 14 residues. The V gene's germline CDR1 is MNHNS and CDR2 SASEGT.

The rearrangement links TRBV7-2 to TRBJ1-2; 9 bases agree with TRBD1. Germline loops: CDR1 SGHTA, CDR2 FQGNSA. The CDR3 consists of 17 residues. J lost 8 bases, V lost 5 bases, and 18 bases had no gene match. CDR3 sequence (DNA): TGTGCCAGCAGCCAAGGGGACAGGGCGAGGGATATTCTAGGCTACACCTTC. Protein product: CASSQGDRARDILGYTF. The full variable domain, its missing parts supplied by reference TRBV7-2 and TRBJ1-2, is GAGVSQSPSNKVTEKGKDVELRCDPISGHTALYWYRQSLGQGLEFLIYFQGNSAPDKSGLPSDRFSAERTGGSVSTLTIQRTQQEDSAVYLCASSQGDRARDILGYTFGSGTRLTVV.

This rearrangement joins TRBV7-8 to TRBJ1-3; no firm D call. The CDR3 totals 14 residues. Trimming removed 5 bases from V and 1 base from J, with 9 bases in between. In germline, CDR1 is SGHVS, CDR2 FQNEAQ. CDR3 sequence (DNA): TGTGCCAGCAGCGGGCGGGAGTCTGGAAACACCATATATTTT. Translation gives CASSGRESGNTIYF.

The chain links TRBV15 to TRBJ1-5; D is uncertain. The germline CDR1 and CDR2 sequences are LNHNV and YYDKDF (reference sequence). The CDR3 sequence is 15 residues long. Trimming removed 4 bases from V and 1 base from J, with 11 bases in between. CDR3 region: CATSISGISNQPQHF. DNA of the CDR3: TGTGCCACCAGCATTTCGGGGATAAGCAATCAGCCCCAGCATTTT. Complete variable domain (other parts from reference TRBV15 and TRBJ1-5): DAMVIQNPRYQVTQFGKPVTLSCSQTLNHNVMYWYQQKSSQAPKLLFHYYDKDFNNEADTPDNFQSRRPNTSFCFLDIRSPGLGDTAMYLCATSISGISNQPQHFGDGTRLSIL.

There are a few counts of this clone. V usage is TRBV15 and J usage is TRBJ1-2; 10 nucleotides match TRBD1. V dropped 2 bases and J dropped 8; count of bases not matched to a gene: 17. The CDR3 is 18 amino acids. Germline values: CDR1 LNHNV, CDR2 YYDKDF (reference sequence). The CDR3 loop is CATSRHTTPGQGIYGYTF. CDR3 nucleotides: TGTGCCACCAGCAGACATACCACACCGGGACAGGGGATCTACGGCTACACCTTC.

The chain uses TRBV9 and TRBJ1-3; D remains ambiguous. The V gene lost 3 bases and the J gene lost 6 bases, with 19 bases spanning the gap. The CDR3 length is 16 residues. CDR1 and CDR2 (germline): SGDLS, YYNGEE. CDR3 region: CASSGPLLPPLNTIYF. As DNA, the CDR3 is TGTGCCAGCAGCGGGCCCCTTTTACCACCCCTAAACACCATATATTTT.

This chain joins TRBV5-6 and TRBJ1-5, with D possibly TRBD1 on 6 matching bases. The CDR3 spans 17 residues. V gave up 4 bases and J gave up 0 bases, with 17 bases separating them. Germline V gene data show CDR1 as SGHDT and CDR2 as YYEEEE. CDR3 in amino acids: CASSRGTTGYSNQPQHF. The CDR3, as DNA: TGTGCCAGCAGCCGGGGCACGACAGGTTATAGCAATCAGCCCCAGCATTTT.

CDR3 residues: CAIPDRKETQYF. In DNA, the CDR3 is TGCGCCATACCGGACAGGAAGGAGACCCAGTACTTC. This rearrangement joins TRBV5-1 to TRBJ2-5, with TRBD1 identical over 7 bases. The junction had 7 bases not matched to a gene; V was cut back by 9 bases and J by 5 bases. Germline loops: CDR1 SGHRS, CDR2 YFSETQ. The CDR3 spans 12 residues.

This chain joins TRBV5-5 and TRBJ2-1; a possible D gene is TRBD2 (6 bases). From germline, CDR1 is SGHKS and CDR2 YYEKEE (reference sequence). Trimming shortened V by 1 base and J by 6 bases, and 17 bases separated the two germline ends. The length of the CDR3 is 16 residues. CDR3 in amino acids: CASSLLGTSGGNEQFF. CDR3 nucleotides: TGTGCCAGCAGCTTGCTAGGGACCTCCGGGGGCAATGAGCAGTTCTTC.